The rows below give T cell receptor beta chains drawn from one sample of a study of T cell changes during pregnancy in multiple sclerosis. Clones were sequenced by immunoSEQ multiplex PCR, and TCRdb holds only the in-frame ones, with some missing. The data contain roughly 72,000 clones, about 89% of them singletons. The sequences come from peripheral blood, collected in the first trimester of pregnancy. The receptors shown here come from a female donor in good health, enrolled as a control in a pregnancy study. CDR3s include the opening cysteine and the closing phenylalanine or tryptophan. A D gene is named only where the DNA matches it firmly. The size entry is marked missing in some rows and otherwise reads once, few, many or a size class.

TRBV27	NA	NA	TRBJ1-6	TGTGCCAGCAGGGGTTGGGGCCTCAATAATTCACCCCTCCACTTT	CASRGWGLNNSPLHF
TRBV4-1	once	NA	TRBJ2-7	TGCGCCAGCAGCCCTCGAGGGGGGGACGAGCAGTACTTC	CASSPRGGDEQYF
TRBV5-6	NA	NA	TRBJ1-1	TGTGCCAGCAGCTTGTATCTCGCGCAGGCTCGGGCTTTCTTT	CASSLYLAQARAFF
TRBV5-1	NA	NA	TRBJ2-7	TGCGCCAGCAGCTTGGAGACACTTTCCTACGAGCAGTACTTC	CASSLETLSYEQYF
TRBV7-9	NA	NA	TRBJ1-2	TGTGCCAGCAGCTTAGGACAGAATTATGGCTACACCTTC	CASSLGQNYGYTF
TRBV28	NA	NA	TRBJ1-5	TGTGCCAGCAAACCACAGGGAGCAAATCAGCCCCAGCATTTT	CASKPQGANQPQHF
TRBV9	NA	NA	TRBJ2-1	TGTGCCAGCGGGAAGTATAGCGGTTCTTACAATGAGCAGTTCTTC	CASGKYSGSYNEQFF
TRBV7-8	NA	TRBD1	TRBJ1-6	TGTGCCAGCAGCTTAGGGTCCCCGAGACAGGGTGGTGGGTCACCCCTCCACTTT	CASSLGSPRQGGGSPLHF
TRBV14	NA	TRBD1	TRBJ1-4	TGTGCCAGCAGCCACACCCGACAGGGCGGTGAAAAACTGTTTTTT	CASSHTRQGGEKLFF
TRBV18	NA	NA	TRBJ1-1	TGTGCCAGCACCCTATCCCCGGGCACTGAAGCTTTCTTT	CASTLSPGTEAFF
TRBV4-1	NA	NA	TRBJ2-7	TGCGCCAGCAGCCAAGATGACGTGGGCAGATCCTACGAGCAGTACTTC	CASSQDDVGRSYEQYF
TRBV29-1	NA	NA	TRBJ1-5	TGCAGCGTTCCCTCCGGGGAGGGAGGCTGGTATTTT	CSVPSGEGGWYF
TRBV19	NA	TRBD1	TRBJ1-2	TGTGCCAGTAGTACCAGACAGGGACGCTACACCTTC	CASSTRQGRYTF
TRBV7-2	NA	NA	TRBJ2-2	TGTGCCAGCAGCAAGGGGGGGCCTGGCGGGGAGCTGTTTTTT	CASSKGGPGGELFF
TRBV5-4	NA	NA	TRBJ2-5	TGTGCCAGCAGCCCGGCCACTAGTCGAGAGACCCAGTACTTC	CASSPATSRETQYF
TRBV7-9	NA	TRBD1	TRBJ2-7	TGTGCCAGCAGCTTCCAGGGACAGGCCTACGAGCAGTACTTC	CASSFQGQAYEQYF
TRBV29-1	NA	TRBD2	TRBJ2-3	TGCAGCGTGCGGGGGTTTAACGCAGATACGCAGTATTTT	CSVRGFNADTQYF
TRBV11-2	NA	TRBD1	TRBJ1-3	TGTGCCAGCAGTTTGGACAGGGGGGGAGGAAACACCATATATTTT	CASSLDRGGGNTIYF
TRBV14	NA	TRBD2	TRBJ2-3	TGTGCCAGCAGCCCCGGGAGGAGAACGCAGTATTTT	CASSPGRRTQYF
TRBV6-1	NA	NA	TRBJ2-7	TGTGCCAGCAGTGGAACAGGACACTACGAGCAGTACTTC	CASSGTGHYEQYF
TRBV6-5	many	TRBD1	TRBJ1-1	TGTGCCAGCAGATCCCGGGACAGCTACACTGAAGCTTTCTTT	CASRSRDSYTEAFF
TRBV4-1	NA	TRBD1	TRBJ1-1	TGCGCCAGCAGCCAAGTCGGGACAGGGTTTGGTGCGGCTTTCTTT	CASSQVGTGFGAAFF
TRBV27	NA	TRBD1	TRBJ2-2	TGTGCCAGCAGTTGGACAGGGTACACGGGGGAGCTGTTTTTT	CASSWTGYTGELFF
TRBV5-1	NA	TRBD1	TRBJ1-5	TGCGCCAGCAGCCTCGACAGGGGGCAGGATCAGCCCCAGCATTTT	CASSLDRGQDQPQHF
TRBV30	once	NA	TRBJ2-5	TGTGCCTGGAGCCCAGGGGGGGAGACCCAGTACTTC	CAWSPGGETQYF
TRBV13	NA	TRBD1	TRBJ2-4	TGTGCCAGCAGCGCCGACAGGGGGGACATTCAGTACTTC	CASSADRGDIQYF
TRBV19	NA	NA	TRBJ2-5	TGTGCCAGTAGCAGGGACAACCAAGAGACCCAGTACTTC	CASSRDNQETQYF
TRBV6-5	NA	TRBD1	TRBJ2-7	TGTGCCTGCCGGGGACAGGGGGGGTTCTACGAGCAGTACTTC	CACRGQGGFYEQYF
TRBV6-5	NA	NA	TRBJ1-2	TGTGCCAGCAGTTACTCGGCGGGTCATGGCTACACCTTC	CASSYSAGHGYTF
TRBV7-6	once	NA	TRBJ1-2	TGTGCCAGCAGCTTAGCCAATAACTATGGCTACATCTTC	CASSLANNYGYIF
TRBV15	NA	NA	TRBJ1-5	TGTGCCACCAGCGTCAGCAGGGGAAGCAATCAGCCCCAGCATTTT	CATSVSRGSNQPQHF
TRBV5-1	once	TRBD2	TRBJ2-5	TGCGCCAGCAGCTTGGCCGGGACTAGCGGGGCAGAGACCCAGTACTTC	CASSLAGTSGAETQYF
TRBV6-1	NA	TRBD2	TRBJ2-5	TGTGCCAGCAGTCCATCTCTAGCGGGGGAGACCCAGTACTTC	CASSPSLAGETQYF
TRBV27	NA	TRBD1	TRBJ1-5	TGTGCCAGCAGTTTGTCCGGGACAGGCTTTCGTGTTGATCAGCCCCAGCATTTT	CASSLSGTGFRVDQPQHF
TRBV29-1	NA	NA	TRBJ1-4	TGCAGCGTTGTGGGGGGTGAAAAACTGTTTTTT	CSVVGGEKLFF
TRBV5-1	NA	TRBD1	TRBJ1-1	TGCGCCAGCAGCTCAATCGGGACAGGTAACACTGAAGCTTTCTTT	CASSSIGTGNTEAFF
TRBV28	NA	TRBD1	TRBJ1-5	TGTGCCAGCAGCTCCACAGGGGCCGGCAATCAGCCCCAGCATTTT	CASSSTGAGNQPQHF
TRBV29-1	NA	NA	TRBJ1-4	TGCAGCGTTGGCAGGAGGGAAAAACTGTTTTTT	CSVGRREKLFF
TRBV21-1	NA	NA	TRBJ2-4	TGTGCCAGCAGCACCCCCGGACTTGCCCCTAGTCTCCTTCAGTACTTC	CASSTPGLAPSLLQYF
TRBV30	NA	NA	TRBJ2-4	TGTGCCTGGAGTGGGTCGAGCCTTCAGTACTTC	CAWSGSSLQYF